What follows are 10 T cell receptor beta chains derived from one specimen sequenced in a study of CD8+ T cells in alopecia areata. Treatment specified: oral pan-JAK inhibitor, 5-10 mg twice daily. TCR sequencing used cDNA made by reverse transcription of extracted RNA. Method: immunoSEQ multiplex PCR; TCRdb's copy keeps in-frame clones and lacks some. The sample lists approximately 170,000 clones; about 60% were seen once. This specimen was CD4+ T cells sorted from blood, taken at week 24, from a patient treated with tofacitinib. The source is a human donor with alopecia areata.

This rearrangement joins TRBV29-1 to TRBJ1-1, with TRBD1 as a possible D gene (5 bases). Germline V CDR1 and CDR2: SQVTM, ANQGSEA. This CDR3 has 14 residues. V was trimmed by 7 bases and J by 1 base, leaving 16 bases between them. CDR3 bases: TGCAGCGCTGGAGGCAGACAGTCGAACACTGAAGCTTTCTTT. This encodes CSAGGRQSNTEAFF. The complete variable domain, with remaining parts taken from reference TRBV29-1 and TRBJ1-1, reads SAVISQKPSRDICQRGTSLTIQCQVDSQVTMMFWYRQQPGQSLTLIATANQGSEATYESGFVIDKFPISRPNLTFSTLTVSNMSPEDSSIYLCSAGGRQSNTEAFFGQGTRLTVV.

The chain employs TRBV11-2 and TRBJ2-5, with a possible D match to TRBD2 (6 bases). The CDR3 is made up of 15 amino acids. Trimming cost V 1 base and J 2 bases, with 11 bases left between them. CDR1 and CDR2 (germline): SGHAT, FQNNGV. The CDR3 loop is CASSLGLLAQETQYF. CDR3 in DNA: TGTGCCAGCAGCTTAGGGCTACTAGCACAAGAGACCCAGTACTTC.

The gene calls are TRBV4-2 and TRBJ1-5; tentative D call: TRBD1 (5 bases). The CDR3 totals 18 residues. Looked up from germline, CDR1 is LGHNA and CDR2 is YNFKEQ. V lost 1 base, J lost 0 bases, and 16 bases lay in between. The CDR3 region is CASSQAGGWGNSNQPQHF. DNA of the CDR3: TGTGCCAGCAGCCAAGCGGGGGGTTGGGGTAATAGCAATCAGCCCCAGCATTTT.

The DNA for the CDR3 is TGCGCCAGCAGCTTGGACGGGGGCACCTACAATGAGCAGTTCTTC. It encodes CASSLDGGTYNEQFF. The chain recombines TRBV5-1 with TRBJ2-1; D possibly uses TRBD1 or TRBD2 (6 bases each). V was trimmed by 0 bases and J by 2 bases, leaving 9 bases between them. Per germline, CDR1 SGHRS and CDR2 YFSETQ. This CDR3 is built from 15 residues.

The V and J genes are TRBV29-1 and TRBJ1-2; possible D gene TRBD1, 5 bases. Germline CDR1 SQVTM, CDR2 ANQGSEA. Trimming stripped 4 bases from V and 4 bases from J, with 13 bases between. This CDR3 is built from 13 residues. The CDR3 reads CSVGVGLGYGYTF. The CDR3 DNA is TGCAGCGTTGGGGTGGGGCTTGGCTATGGCTACACCTTC.

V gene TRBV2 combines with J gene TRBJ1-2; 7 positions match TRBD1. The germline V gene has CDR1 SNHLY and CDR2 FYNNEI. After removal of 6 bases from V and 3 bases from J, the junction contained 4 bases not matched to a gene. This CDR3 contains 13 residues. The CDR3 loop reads CASRGDSDYGYTF. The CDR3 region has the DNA TGTGCCAGCAGAGGGGACAGCGACTATGGCTACACCTTC.

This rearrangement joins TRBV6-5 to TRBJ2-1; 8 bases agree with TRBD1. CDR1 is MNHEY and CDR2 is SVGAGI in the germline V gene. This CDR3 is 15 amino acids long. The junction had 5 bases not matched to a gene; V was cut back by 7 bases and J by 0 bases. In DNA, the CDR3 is TGTGCCAGCATTCCCAGGGGGCCCTCCTACAATGAGCAGTTCTTC. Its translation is CASIPRGPSYNEQFF.

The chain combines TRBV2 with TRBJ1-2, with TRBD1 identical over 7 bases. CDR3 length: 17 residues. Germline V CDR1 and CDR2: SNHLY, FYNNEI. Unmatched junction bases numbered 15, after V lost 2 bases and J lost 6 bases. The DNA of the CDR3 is TGTGCCAGCAGTGAATCGGTCACAATAAAAGACAGGGATGGCTACACCTTC. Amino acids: CASSESVTIKDRDGYTF.

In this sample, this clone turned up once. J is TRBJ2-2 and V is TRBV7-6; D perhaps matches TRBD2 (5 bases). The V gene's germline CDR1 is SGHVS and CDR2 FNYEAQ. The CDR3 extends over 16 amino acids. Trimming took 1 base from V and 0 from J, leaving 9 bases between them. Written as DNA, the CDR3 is TGTGCCAGCAGCTTAGAGTCGGGGACGAACACCGGGGAGCTGTTTTTT. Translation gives CASSLESGTNTGELFF.

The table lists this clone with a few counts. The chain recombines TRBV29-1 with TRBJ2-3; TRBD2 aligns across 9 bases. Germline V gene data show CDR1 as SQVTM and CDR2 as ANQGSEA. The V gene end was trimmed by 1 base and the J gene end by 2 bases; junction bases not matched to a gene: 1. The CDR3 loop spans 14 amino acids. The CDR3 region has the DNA TGCAGCGTTGAAGGCGGGGGGGACACAGATACGCAGTATTTT. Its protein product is CSVEGGGDTDTQYF.